The clone carrying this T cell receptor beta chain was recorded many times. As yet, its antigen is unknown. The data originate from a study of T cells in Graves' hyperthyroidism and ophthalmopathy. Researchers took RNA transcripts and amplified the TCR beta CDR3 regions from them. The HTBI set primed first-round TCR CDR3 RT-PCR. TCRdb analysed the multiplex PCR reads with MiXCR anew, one entry per CDR3 protein. The table has roughly 630,000 distinct CDR3 sequences, around a sixth seen once. Trimming shortened V by 2 bases and J by 2 bases, and 8 bases separated the two germline ends. Germline-derived CDR1 and CDR2 are DFQATT and SNEGSKA (reference sequence). The CDR3 is 13 residues long. Patients with uncontrolled infections, other autoimmune diseases, pregnancy or lactation were excluded. PBMCs stemmed from under 11 ml fresh peripheral blood. Findings and limits, study-wide: Most clonotypes expanded in the thyroid (above 0.001) were also present in blood.

This TCR was recovered from a woman in her twenties or thirties with Graves' hyperthyroidism. The V call is TRBV20-1, the J call TRBJ2-3, with D tentatively TRBD1 or TRBD2 (5 bases each). The sample taken for sequencing was blood. The CDR3 reads CSARYGTTDTQYF. DNA for the CDR3: TGCAGTGCTAGATACGGGACCACAGATACGCAGTATTTT.